This paragraph covers one T cell receptor beta chain sequence. Its antigen is still unknown. This sample stems from a study of PD-1 blockade in classical Hodgkin lymphoma. Overall study results and limits: Baseline diversity resembling that of newly diagnosed patients was seen in complete responders. CD4+ TCR diversity, unlike CD8+, climbed significantly by C4D1.

The data were produced by immunoSEQ multiplex PCR, yet TCRdb's version contains in-frame clones alone and is incomplete. The sample holds tens of thousands of clones; around 75% are singletons and the top ten take over 12%. The patients all showed relapse after autologous stem cell transplantation, while their brentuximab vedotin exposure varied. CDR1 and CDR2 from the germline V gene are SGHRS and YFSETQ. The CDR3 runs to 16 residues. Trimming took 4 bases from V and 6 from J; bases not matched to a gene: 10. The chain combines TRBV5-1 with TRBJ2-1, with 10 bases fitting TRBD1. The sequencing used peripheral blood mononuclear cells (PBMCs), collected before the second cycle of nivolumab. This TCR derives from a human donor with classical Hodgkin lymphoma. The CDR3 reads CASSVTGTGELNEQFF. The CDR3, as DNA: TGCGCCAGCAGCGTGACCGGGACAGGGGAACTCAATGAGCAGTTCTTC.